A selection of T cell receptor beta chains follows, all from one sample in a study of beta chain features in type 1 diabetes. Repertoires were generated with immunoSEQ multiplex PCR, while TCRdb's copy carries only in-frame clones and drops some. The sample consists of roughly 340,000 clones, roughly 12% of them appearing once. The sample consisted of naive CD4+ T cells from blood. The source of these receptors is a woman between 18 and 30 years old with type 1 diabetes. Both conserved end residues are part of each CDR3. The order of the fields is J gene, D gene, V gene, clone size, CDR3 DNA, CDR3 protein. The D gene is left open where the match is weak. Clone size is shown for a subset of rows, as once, few, many or a class of expanded clone.

J: TRBJ1-5
D: .
V: TRBV2
size: few
DNA: TGTGCCAGCAGTGAATCGAGTCAGCCCCAGCATTTT
CDR3: CASSESSQPQHF

J: TRBJ2-7
D: .
V: TRBV28
size: few
DNA: TGTGCCAGCAGTTCCCCTGGGAGGACAACCTACGAGCAGTACTTC
CDR3: CASSSPGRTTYEQYF

J: TRBJ2-2
D: .
V: TRBV27
size: .
DNA: TGTGCCAGCAGTTTAAGAGGGCCGCGAAGCGGGGAGCTGTTTTTT
CDR3: CASSLRGPRSGELFF

J: TRBJ2-2
D: .
V: TRBV9
size: few
DNA: TGTGCCAGCAGCACAGACACCGGGGAGCTGTTTTTT
CDR3: CASSTDTGELFF

J: TRBJ2-7
D: .
V: TRBV4-2
size: few
DNA: TGTGCCAGCAGCCAAGAGTGGGTAGCGTACGAGCAGTACTTC
CDR3: CASSQEWVAYEQYF

J: TRBJ2-5
D: .
V: TRBV5-6
size: .
DNA: TGTGCCAGCAGCTTGCCGAGTGGAGAGACCCAGTACTTC
CDR3: CASSLPSGETQYF

J: TRBJ2-7
D: .
V: TRBV19
size: .
DNA: TGTGCCAGTAGTGTCCAAGGGGGATCCTACGAGCAGTACTTC
CDR3: CASSVQGGSYEQYF

J: TRBJ2-7
D: .
V: TRBV25-1
size: few
DNA: TGTGCCAGCAGTGAATTGTTCGAGGGGACACCAAGCTCCTACGAGCAGTACTTC
CDR3: CASSELFEGTPSSYEQYF

J: TRBJ1-2
D: .
V: TRBV5-4
size: few
DNA: TGTGCCAGCACCCCCAGGGGAGGGACCTATGGCTACACCTTC
CDR3: CASTPRGGTYGYTF

J: TRBJ2-3
D: .
V: TRBV30
size: few
DNA: TGTGCCTGGAGTACTCAAAATACAGATACGCAGTATTTT
CDR3: CAWSTQNTDTQYF

J: TRBJ1-5
D: .
V: TRBV4-3
size: .
DNA: TGCGCCAGCAGCCAAGATTATTTGAGCCGCGTGCCCCAGCATTTT
CDR3: CASSQDYLSRVPQHF

J: TRBJ2-3
D: .
V: TRBV7-2
size: few
DNA: TGTGCCAGCAGCGGGGCGGGGATAATCACAGATACGCAGTATTTT
CDR3: CASSGAGIITDTQYF

J: TRBJ2-2
D: .
V: TRBV28
size: .
DNA: TGTGCCAGCTCCAGGGTCGGGGAGCTGTTTTTT
CDR3: CASSRVGELFF

J: TRBJ1-1
D: .
V: TRBV7-2
size: few
DNA: TGTGCCAGCAGCCTATACAACACTGAAGCTTTCTTT
CDR3: CASSLYNTEAFF

J: TRBJ2-5
D: TRBD1
V: TRBV7-2
size: .
DNA: TGTGCCAGCAGCTTAGGTCGGGACAGGGCGAACTTCCAAGAGACCCAGTACTTC
CDR3: CASSLGRDRANFQETQYF

J: TRBJ2-1
D: .
V: TRBV2
size: few
DNA: TGTGCCAGCAGGCGTGAGGCCCCAAATGAGCAGTTCTTC
CDR3: CASRREAPNEQFF

J: TRBJ2-7
D: .
V: TRBV7-2
size: .
DNA: TGTGCCAGCAGCCCAATGGTGGTGGGGCGCGAGCAGTACTTC
CDR3: CASSPMVVGREQYF

J: TRBJ2-7
D: .
V: TRBV4-1
size: few
DNA: TGCGCCAGCAGCCACAACGCGCGGTCCGGGTCCTACGAGCAGTACTTC
CDR3: CASSHNARSGSYEQYF

J: TRBJ2-5
D: TRBD1
V: TRBV9
size: .
DNA: TGTGCCAGCAGCCTTACCAATGGACAGGGCCAGGAGACCCAGTACTTC
CDR3: CASSLTNGQGQETQYF

J: TRBJ2-5
D: .
V: TRBV30
size: few
DNA: TGTGCCTGGAGTTCACAGTGGGAGACCCAGTACTTC
CDR3: CAWSSQWETQYF

J: TRBJ2-7
D: .
V: TRBV6-5
size: .
DNA: TGTGCCAGCAGTTACCGCCAGGGTTACGAGCAGTACTTC
CDR3: CASSYRQGYEQYF

J: TRBJ2-1
D: TRBD2
V: TRBV23-1
size: few
DNA: TGCGCCAGCAGTCCGCGGACTAGCCCCTCCTCCTACAATGAGCAGTTCTTC
CDR3: CASSPRTSPSSYNEQFF

J: TRBJ2-2
D: .
V: TRBV29-1
size: few
DNA: TGCAGCGTGGGACAGAACACCGGGGAGCTGTTTTTT
CDR3: CSVGQNTGELFF

J: TRBJ1-5
D: TRBD1
V: TRBV7-2
size: few
DNA: TGTGCCAGCAGCCCCCCAGGGGGTCAGCCCCAGCATTTT
CDR3: CASSPPGGQPQHF

J: TRBJ1-6
D: .
V: TRBV27
size: .
DNA: TGTGCCAGCAGTTTAGAGGGGGTTCATTCACCCCTCCACTTT
CDR3: CASSLEGVHSPLHF

J: TRBJ2-1
D: .
V: TRBV5-1
size: few
DNA: TGCGCCAGCAGCGACCAGGGCAATGAGCAGTTCTTC
CDR3: CASSDQGNEQFF

J: TRBJ2-1
D: .
V: TRBV4-1
size: .
DNA: TGCGCCAGCAGCCATCCCCCCCGCAGTAATGAGCAGTTCTTC
CDR3: CASSHPPRSNEQFF

J: TRBJ1-1
D: TRBD1
V: TRBV6-5
size: few
DNA: TGTGCCAGCACTGGACAGGCTTACACTGAAGCTTTCTTT
CDR3: CASTGQAYTEAFF

J: TRBJ1-5
D: .
V: TRBV4-3
size: .
DNA: TGCGCCAGCAGCCGAGGGGCCGGGGGTCAGCCCCAGCATTTT
CDR3: CASSRGAGGQPQHF

J: TRBJ1-2
D: .
V: TRBV5-4
size: .
DNA: TGTGCCAGCAGCCGACAGGAACCCCCGGAGGGCTACACCTTC
CDR3: CASSRQEPPEGYTF

J: TRBJ1-1
D: TRBD1
V: TRBV9
size: few
DNA: TGTGCCAGCAGCTACGGGGGGACAGGGATGGGGACTGAAGCTTTCTTT
CDR3: CASSYGGTGMGTEAFF

J: TRBJ1-5
D: .
V: TRBV5-6
size: .
DNA: TGTGCCAGCAGCTTGGGGGCGAAACAGCCCCAGCATTTT
CDR3: CASSLGAKQPQHF

J: TRBJ2-5
D: TRBD2
V: TRBV25-1
size: .
DNA: TGTGCCAGCAGTGAGCCACCGGGACTAGCCACGGAGACCCAGTACTTC
CDR3: CASSEPPGLATETQYF

J: TRBJ2-1
D: TRBD1
V: TRBV25-1
size: .
DNA: TGTGCCAGCAGTGAATACGGGACAGGGGCCTACAATGAGCAGTTCTTC
CDR3: CASSEYGTGAYNEQFF

J: TRBJ2-7
D: .
V: TRBV11-2
size: .
DNA: TGTGCCAGCAGGAAGGGGCAGACCTACGAGCAGTACTTC
CDR3: CASRKGQTYEQYF

J: TRBJ2-2
D: TRBD1
V: TRBV10-3
size: few
DNA: TGTGCCTCGCAGGGGGCAGGGAACACCGGGGAGCTGTTTTTT
CDR3: CASQGAGNTGELFF

J: TRBJ1-1
D: TRBD1
V: TRBV5-1
size: .
DNA: TGCGCCAGCAGCTCGTGGGACAGGGGCTACACTGAAGCTTTCTTT
CDR3: CASSSWDRGYTEAFF

J: TRBJ2-1
D: TRBD1
V: TRBV30
size: .
DNA: TGTGCCTGGAGTGTAGGACAGGGAGATTTCGATGAGCAGTTCTTC
CDR3: CAWSVGQGDFDEQFF

J: TRBJ2-1
D: TRBD1
V: TRBV10-3
size: few
DNA: TGTGCCATCAGTGACCGACAGGGGAGCCACAATGAGCAGTTCTTC
CDR3: CAISDRQGSHNEQFF

J: TRBJ2-3
D: .
V: TRBV4-3
size: few
DNA: TGCGCCAGCAGCCAAGTATCAGGGTCGACCACAGATACGCAGTATTTT
CDR3: CASSQVSGSTTDTQYF

J: TRBJ1-5
D: .
V: TRBV7-3
size: .
DNA: TGTGCCAGCAGCTCCGGGAGTAGCAATCAGCCCCAGCATTTT
CDR3: CASSSGSSNQPQHF

J: TRBJ1-5
D: TRBD1
V: TRBV28
size: few
DNA: TGTGCCAGCAGTCTCCCGGGGACAGGATATCAGCCCCAGCATTTT
CDR3: CASSLPGTGYQPQHF

J: TRBJ1-5
D: .
V: TRBV7-9
size: .
DNA: TGTGCCAGCAGCTCCGGACGGGAGGGCAATCAGCCCCAGCATTTT
CDR3: CASSSGREGNQPQHF

J: TRBJ2-7
D: .
V: TRBV5-1
size: few
DNA: TGCGCCAGCAGCAAGGGACTGGGCGAGCAGTACTTC
CDR3: CASSKGLGEQYF

J: TRBJ1-1
D: TRBD1
V: TRBV29-1
size: few
DNA: TGCAGCGTCACCCCGGGACAGGGGGGCGCTTTCTTT
CDR3: CSVTPGQGGAFF